This paragraph reports one T cell receptor beta chain. The data originate from a study of T cell changes during pregnancy in multiple sclerosis. The CDR3 totals 16 residues. Here immunoSEQ multiplex PCR was the method, and the copy in TCRdb shows in-frame clones only, minus some. The sample carries some 31,000 clones, 91% recorded once. This specimen was CD8+ T cells from peripheral blood mononuclear cells, taken in the second trimester of pregnancy. The TCR was taken from a female donor in good health, enrolled as a control in a pregnancy study. The V call is TRBV21-1, the J call TRBJ2-6; the table calls TRBD2, which could not be checked here. TRBV21-1 is described as a pseudogene. The CDR3 nucleotides read TGTGCCAGCAGCAGGTGTTCGGGCTCTGGGGCCAACGTCCTGACTTTC. This encodes CASSRCSGSGANVLTF.